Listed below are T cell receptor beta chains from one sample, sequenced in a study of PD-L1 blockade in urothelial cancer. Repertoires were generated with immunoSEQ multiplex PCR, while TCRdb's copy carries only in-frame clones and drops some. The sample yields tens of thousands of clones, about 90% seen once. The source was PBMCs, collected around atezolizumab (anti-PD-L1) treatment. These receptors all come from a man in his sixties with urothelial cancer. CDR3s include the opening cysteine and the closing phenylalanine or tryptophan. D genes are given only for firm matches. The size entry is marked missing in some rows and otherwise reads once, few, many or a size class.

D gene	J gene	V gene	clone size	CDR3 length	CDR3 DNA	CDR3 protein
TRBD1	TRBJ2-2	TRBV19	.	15	TGTGCCAGCAGTGGACAGGAATTAAACACCGGGGAGCTGTTTTTT	CASSGQELNTGELFF
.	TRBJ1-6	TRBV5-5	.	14	TGTGCCAGCATCATGGGACAAAGTAATTCACCCCTCCACTTT	CASIMGQSNSPLHF
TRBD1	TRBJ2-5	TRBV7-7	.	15	TGTGCTAGCAGCACCGGACAGGGCTTCCAAGAGACCCAGTACTTC	CASSTGQGFQETQYF
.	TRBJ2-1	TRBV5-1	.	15	TGCGCCAGCAGCTCCCGGGGTCGGACCTACAATGAGCAGTTCTTC	CASSSRGRTYNEQFF
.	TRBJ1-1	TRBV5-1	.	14	TGCGCCAGCAGCTTTGGAGGGATGAACACTGAAGCTTTCTTT	CASSFGGMNTEAFF
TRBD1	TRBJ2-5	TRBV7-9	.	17	TGTGCCAGCAGCTTAGTTGGACAGGGGGCCTTAAGAGAGACCCAGTACTTC	CASSLVGQGALRETQYF
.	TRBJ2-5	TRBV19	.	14	TGTGCCAGTAGTATAGGGGGGGACCAAGTGACCCAGTACTTC	CASSIGGDQVTQYF
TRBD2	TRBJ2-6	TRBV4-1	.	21	TGCGCCAGCAGCCAAGCTTCTCTAGCGGGGGGAAGAGACTCTGGGGCCAACGTCCTGACTTTC	CASSQASLAGGRDSGANVLTF
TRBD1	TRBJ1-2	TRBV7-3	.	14	TGTGCCAGCAGCACGGGGGGACAGGGTCATGGCTACACCTTC	CASSTGGQGHGYTF
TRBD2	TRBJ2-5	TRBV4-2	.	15	TGTGCCAGCAGCCAAGGACTAGCGGAACAAGAGACCCAGTACTTC	CASSQGLAEQETQYF
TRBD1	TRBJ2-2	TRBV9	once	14	TGTGCCAGCAGCGTGAGACAGGGGTCCGGGGAGCTGTTTTTT	CASSVRQGSGELFF
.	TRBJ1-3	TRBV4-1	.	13	TGCGCCAGCAGCAGACCCATCGGGGACACCATATATTTT	CASSRPIGDTIYF
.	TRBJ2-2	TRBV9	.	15	TGTGCCAGCAGCCCCTCCACAGCTGTCGCCGGGGAGCTGTTTTTT	CASSPSTAVAGELFF
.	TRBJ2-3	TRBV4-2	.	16	TGTGCCAGCAGCCGAAGACTAGGAACTAGCACAGATACGCAGTATTTT	CASSRRLGTSTDTQYF
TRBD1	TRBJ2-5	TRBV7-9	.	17	TGTGCCAGCAGCCCGGGGACAGGGGGCCATTTTCAAGAGACCCAGTACTTC	CASSPGTGGHFQETQYF
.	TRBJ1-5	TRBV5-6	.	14	TGTGCCAGCAGCCCTGGCGGTAGCAATCAGCCCCAGCATTTT	CASSPGGSNQPQHF
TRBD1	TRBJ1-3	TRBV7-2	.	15	TGTGCCAGCAGCCTGAACAGGGGGTTTGGAAACACCATATATTTT	CASSLNRGFGNTIYF
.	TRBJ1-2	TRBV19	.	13	TGTGCCAGCGGAATTTTGACAGCGTATGGCTACACCTTC	CASGILTAYGYTF
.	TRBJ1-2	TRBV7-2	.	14	TGTGCCAGCAGCCCACAAGGGGATAACTATGGCTACACCTTC	CASSPQGDNYGYTF
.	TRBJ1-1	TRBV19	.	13	TGTGCCAGTAGTATCGTCCTGAACACTGAAGCTTTCTTT	CASSIVLNTEAFF
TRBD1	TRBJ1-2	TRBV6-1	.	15	TGTGCCAGCAGGACACTGTACAGGGGGGAGCATGGCTACACCTTC	CASRTLYRGEHGYTF
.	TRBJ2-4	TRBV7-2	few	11	TGTGCCAGCGGGTTCGGGAACATTCAGTACTTC	CASGFGNIQYF
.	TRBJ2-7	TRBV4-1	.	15	TGCGCCAGCAGCCCCTCAACCTTACTCTCCTACGAGCAGTACTTC	CASSPSTLLSYEQYF
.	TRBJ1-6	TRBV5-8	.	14	TGTGCCAGTAGGATACGACTCGGAAATTCACCCCTCCACTTT	CASRIRLGNSPLHF
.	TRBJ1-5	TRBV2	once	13	TGTGCCAGCAGTGACCGGGGTTCTCAGCCCCAGCATTTT	CASSDRGSQPQHF
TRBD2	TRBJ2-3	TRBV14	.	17	TGTGCCAGCAGCCAAGGTTGGCTAGCGGGGAGCACAGATACGCAGTATTTT	CASSQGWLAGSTDTQYF
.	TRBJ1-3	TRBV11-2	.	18	TGTGCCAGCAGCTTAGATGGAGCACCCGCGGTTGTTGGAAACACCATATATTTT	CASSLDGAPAVVGNTIYF
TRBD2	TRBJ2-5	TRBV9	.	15	TGTGCCAGCAGCGTAGCTGCGGGGGGCCAGGAGACCCAGTACTTC	CASSVAAGGQETQYF
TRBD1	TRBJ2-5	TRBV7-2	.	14	TGTGCCAGCAGGCCTCACAGGGGGCAAGAGACCCAGTACTTC	CASRPHRGQETQYF
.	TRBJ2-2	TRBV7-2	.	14	TGTGCCAGCAGCTTCAACGGTAACACCGGGGAGCTGTTTTTT	CASSFNGNTGELFF
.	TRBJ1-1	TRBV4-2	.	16	TGTGCCAGCAGCCAAGAGTGGAGCAGGGAGAACACTGAAGCTTTCTTT	CASSQEWSRENTEAFF
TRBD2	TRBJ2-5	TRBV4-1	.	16	TGCGCCAGCAGCTTGGGACTAGCGGACTCACAAGAGACCCAGTACTTC	CASSLGLADSQETQYF
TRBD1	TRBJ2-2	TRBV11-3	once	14	TGTGCCAGCAGCCGGACAGGGAACCCCGGGGAGCTGTTTTTT	CASSRTGNPGELFF
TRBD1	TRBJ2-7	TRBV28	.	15	TGTGCCAGCAGTTTTGGCGGGACAGGGTATGACGAGCAGTACTTC	CASSFGGTGYDEQYF
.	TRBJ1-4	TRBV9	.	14	TGTGCCAGCAGCGTAGGGCCGGGGGATGAAAAACTGTTTTTT	CASSVGPGDEKLFF
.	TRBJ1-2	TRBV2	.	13	TGTGCCAGCAGTGGGCGGGGTGACTATGGCTACACCTTC	CASSGRGDYGYTF
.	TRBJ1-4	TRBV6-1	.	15	TGTGCCAGCAGTGAAAGGGGCATCAGGGCCGAAAAACTGTTTTTT	CASSERGIRAEKLFF
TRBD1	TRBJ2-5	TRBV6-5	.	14	TGTGCCAGCAGAAAGGACAGGGGCCTCTTGGCCCAGTACTTC	CASRKDRGLLAQYF
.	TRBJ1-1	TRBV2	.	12	TGTGCCAGCAGCCTAATTTATACTGAAGCTTTCTTT	CASSLIYTEAFF
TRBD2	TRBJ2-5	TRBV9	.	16	TGTGCCAGCAGCGTAGTTCCTAGCGGGGTGCAAGAGACCCAGTACTTC	CASSVVPSGVQETQYF
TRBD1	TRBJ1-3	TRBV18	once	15	TGTGCCAGCTCGACGACAGGGGGAACTGGAAACACCATATATTTT	CASSTTGGTGNTIYF
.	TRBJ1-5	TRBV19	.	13	TGTGCCAGTACCCCGGACAGAGATCAGCCCCAGCATTTT	CASTPDRDQPQHF
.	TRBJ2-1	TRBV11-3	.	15	TGTGCCAGCAGCCCAGGGGCCACGTCCTACAATGAGCAGTTCTTC	CASSPGATSYNEQFF
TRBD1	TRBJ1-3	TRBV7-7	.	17	TGTGCTAGCAGCCCGGACAGGGGGAGTCTAAGGGGGAACACCATATATTTT	CASSPDRGSLRGNTIYF
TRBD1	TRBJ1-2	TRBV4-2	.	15	TGTGCCAGCAGCCTGAGAGACAGGGGAGATTATGGCTACACCTTC	CASSLRDRGDYGYTF
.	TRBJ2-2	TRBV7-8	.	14	TGTGCCAGCAGCCGAGGACAGTACACCGGGGAGCTGTTTTTT	CASSRGQYTGELFF
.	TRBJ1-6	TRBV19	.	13	TGTGCCAGTAGTATTATGGCCAATTCACCCCTCCACTTT	CASSIMANSPLHF
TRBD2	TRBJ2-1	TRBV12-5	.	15	TGTGCTAGTGGTTTGAGAACTAGCGGGGGTTCTGAGCAGTTCTTC	CASGLRTSGGSEQFF
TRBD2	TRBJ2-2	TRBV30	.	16	TGTGCCTGGAGTGTATACGGGGGGGCGAACACCGGGGAGCTGTTTTTT	CAWSVYGGANTGELFF
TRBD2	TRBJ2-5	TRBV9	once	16	TGTGCCAGCAGCGTAGGGCCGGGGGGGGCTGGAGAGACCCAGTACTTC	CASSVGPGGAGETQYF
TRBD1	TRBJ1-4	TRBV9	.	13	TGTGCCAGCAGCGGGACAGGGGATGAAAAACTGTTTTTT	CASSGTGDEKLFF
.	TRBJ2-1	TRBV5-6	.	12	TGTGCCAGCAGCTTGGGGTCGGATGAGCAGTTCTTC	CASSLGSDEQFF
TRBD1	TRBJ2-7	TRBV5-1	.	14	TGCGCCAGCAGCTTGGGACAGGGGAGTAGGGAGCAGTACTTC	CASSLGQGSREQYF
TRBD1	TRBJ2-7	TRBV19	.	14	TGTGCCAGTAGTGAACAGGGGAGCTCCTACGAGCAGTACTTC	CASSEQGSSYEQYF